This T cell receptor beta chain was documented in a study of graft-versus-host responses after intestinal transplantation. Study-wide context: Recipients had multivisceral, liver-intestinal, or isolated intestinal transplants. Every recipient had anti-thymocyte globulin induction and around 3 years of tacrolimus plus steroids.

Libraries were prepared by immunoSEQ multiplex PCR; TCRdb keeps only in-frame clonotypes and omits some of them. The top ten clones hold approximately 0.5% of a sample with tens of thousands of clones, 75% to 95% of them seen once. V shed 4 bases and J 3 bases; nucleotides not matched to a gene: 6. The CDR3 is 14 amino acids. Germline loops: CDR1 SGDLS, CDR2 YYNGEE. Study results and caveats: Recipient marrow held GvH clones, some first seen in ileum or blood. High graft-versus-host to host-versus-graft clonal ratios were found in allografts of patients who had graft-donor T cell macrochimerism.

Remarks on this clone: What it binds is not known.

This receptor was identified in a human donor who received an intestinal transplant. The chain is built from TRBV9 and TRBJ1-1; 7 bases are shared with TRBD1. The specimen comprised unstimulated CD8+ T cells sorted from spleen or lymph node cells, sampled before intestinal transplant. The CDR3 nucleotides are TGTGCCAGCAGCCTCGTCCAGGGGGACACTGAAGCTTTCTTT. It specifies CASSLVQGDTEAFF.